This T cell receptor (beta chain) was retrieved from a study of cytomegalovirus exposure and HLA in healthy donors. Notes on the study in general: Presence/absence analyses assumed roughly uniform sequencing depth across donors, which may not hold.

Use of 60 Vbeta and 13 Jbeta primers characterized the PCR. Assay: immunoSEQ multiplex PCR; the TCRdb copy retains only in-frame clones and omits some. In the table there are some 89,000 clones, approximately 72% of which are singletons. CDR1 is MDHEN and CDR2 is SYDVKM in the germline V gene. The J segment lost 1 base and the V segment lost 4 bases, leaving 4 bases of the junction unmatched. CDR3 length: 14 residues. A note on this clone: Its specificity is unknown.

The TCR comes from a woman in her 40s in good health and CMV-seropositive. The rearrangement uses TRBV28 and TRBJ2-7; 7 bases agree with TRBD1. Sequences were obtained from PBMCs. Written as DNA, the CDR3 is TGTGCCAGCAGTTGGGGGACAGATTCCTACGAGCAGTACTTC. It translates to CASSWGTDSYEQYF.